Listed below are T cell receptor beta chains from one sample, sequenced in a study of shared clonotypes between healthy human individuals. Assay used: immunoSEQ multiplex PCR; TCRdb lists only in-frame clones, some missing. Found here are over a million clones, about four fifths of them singletons; the top ten hold 0.52%. Sequenced material: memory CD4+ T cells from PBMCs. These receptors were collected from a man younger than 35 in good health. Some clones in this sample may be carry-over from other donors' samples. Both conserved end residues are part of each CDR3. Fields, in order: V gene, clone size, J gene, D gene, CDR3 DNA, CDR3 protein. The D gene is left open where the match is weak. A row's size may be missing; if present it is once, few, many or a size class.

TRBV5-1	.	TRBJ2-6	TRBD1	TGCGCCAGCAGCTTGGTTCGCGGGACAGGTTCCTCTGGGGCCAACGTCCTGACTTTC	CASSLVRGTGSSGANVLTF
TRBV27	.	TRBJ1-4	.	TGTGCCAGCAGTCGGGCGTGGAAGGGTGAAAAACTGTTTTTT	CASSRAWKGEKLFF
TRBV16	.	TRBJ2-7	TRBD1	TGTGCCAGCAGCCAAGGACAGGGTCAGCAGTACTTC	CASSQGQGQQYF
TRBV11-2	.	TRBJ2-7	TRBD2	TGTGCCAGCAGCTTAGGCCTAGCGGGGAACTCCTACGAGCAGTACTTC	CASSLGLAGNSYEQYF
TRBV5-1	.	TRBJ2-3	.	TGCGCCAGCAGCTTGATAGGGCCGAGCACAGATACGCAGTATTTT	CASSLIGPSTDTQYF
TRBV4-2	once	TRBJ2-1	TRBD2	TGTGCCAGCAGCCAGCACGGGAGGCTGAGCTCCTACAATGAGCAGTTCTTC	CASSQHGRLSSYNEQFF
TRBV28	.	TRBJ2-7	.	TGTGCCAGCAGTTTCCGGACAACGGAATACCCAACCTACGAGCAGTACTTC	CASSFRTTEYPTYEQYF
TRBV7-9	.	TRBJ2-1	TRBD2	TGTGCCAGCAGCCTGGTTTTGGCTAGCGGAGACAATGAGCAGTTCTTC	CASSLVLASGDNEQFF
TRBV19	.	TRBJ1-5	.	TGTGCCACCAGGGCGCAGACAGCTTACCTCTATAGCAATCAGCCCCAGCATTTT	CATRAQTAYLYSNQPQHF
TRBV7-3	.	TRBJ2-2	.	TGTGCCAGCAGCTTAAATTACGACGGCCCCGGGGAGCTGTTTTTT	CASSLNYDGPGELFF
TRBV28	.	TRBJ1-4	TRBD1	TGTGCCAGCAGCGAAACAGGGGGAGCTAATGAAAAACTGTTTTTT	CASSETGGANEKLFF
TRBV5-1	.	TRBJ2-2	.	TGCGCCAGCAGCTTCTTACCGAACACCGGGGAGCTGTTTTTT	CASSFLPNTGELFF
TRBV28	.	TRBJ2-7	TRBD1	TGTGCCAGCAGTTCACCCGGGACAGGGACCTACGAGCAGTACTTC	CASSSPGTGTYEQYF
TRBV6-5	.	TRBJ1-3	TRBD1	TGTGCCAGCAGTTACCGCAGGGGGCCTGGAAACACCATATATTTT	CASSYRRGPGNTIYF
TRBV7-3	.	TRBJ2-5	TRBD1	TGTGCCAGCAGCCCGACCAGGGGGGAGACCCAGTACTTC	CASSPTRGETQYF
TRBV7-2	.	TRBJ2-1	.	TGTGCCAGCAGCTCGTATAGTGGGGAGCAGTTCTTC	CASSSYSGEQFF
TRBV9	once	TRBJ2-3	.	TGTGCCAGCAGCGTAGCCTCAGGGAGGAATACGCAGTATTTT	CASSVASGRNTQYF
TRBV28	.	TRBJ1-5	.	TGTGCCAGCAGTTTAATGGGGGGGGACCTTGGCAATCAGCCCCAGCATTTT	CASSLMGGDLGNQPQHF
TRBV25-1	.	TRBJ2-7	TRBD1	TGTGCCAGCAGTGAAGGGACAGTTCTTTCCTACGAGCAGTACTTC	CASSEGTVLSYEQYF
TRBV5-5	.	TRBJ2-3	.	TGTGCCAGCAGCTTGATAAGGAGCACAGATACGCAGTATTTT	CASSLIRSTDTQYF
TRBV28	.	TRBJ2-7	.	TGTGCCAGCGGCAGGGGTGGGTACGAGCAGTACTTC	CASGRGGYEQYF
TRBV5-5	.	TRBJ1-5	TRBD1	TGTGCCAGCAGCCCCGGGACAGGGTGGGGCAATCAGCCCCAGCATTTT	CASSPGTGWGNQPQHF
TRBV19	.	TRBJ1-2	.	TGTGCCAGTACCCCCAAAGGCAGCGGGGGCTACACCTTC	CASTPKGSGGYTF
TRBV10-3	.	TRBJ2-7	TRBD1	TGTGCCATCAGACAGACACCGGGACAGGGTAACGAGCAGTACTTC	CAIRQTPGQGNEQYF
TRBV30	.	TRBJ1-3	TRBD1	TGTGCCTGGACGCAGGGGGGGCACTCTGGAAACACCATATATTTT	CAWTQGGHSGNTIYF
TRBV29-1	.	TRBJ2-2	TRBD2	TGCAGCGTCTCAGATAGCGGGAGATGGACCGGGGAGCTGTTTTTT	CSVSDSGRWTGELFF
TRBV5-6	.	TRBJ2-1	.	TGTGCCAGCAGCTTTTCGGGACGTGGGAGCTCCTACAATGAGCAGTTCTTC	CASSFSGRGSSYNEQFF
TRBV5-1	.	TRBJ2-5	TRBD2	TGCGCCAGCAGCCCCGGGGGGAGGACCCAAGAGACCCAGTACTTC	CASSPGGRTQETQYF
TRBV28	.	TRBJ1-3	.	TGTGCCAGCAGTTTACTGTCGGCCCGGGGAGGAAACACCATATATTTT	CASSLLSARGGNTIYF
TRBV28	few	TRBJ1-2	.	TGTGCCAGCAGTTTATCTGGGGCGTCAGTATGGGGGGGCTACACCTTC	CASSLSGASVWGGYTF
TRBV6-5	.	TRBJ2-7	.	TGTGCCAGCAGTTTGGGGGAGTCCGGCTCCTACGAGCAGTACTTC	CASSLGESGSYEQYF
TRBV5-1	.	TRBJ2-7	.	TGCGCCAGCAGCCCGGGTATAGGGCAGGTAGTGGCCGAGCAGTACTTC	CASSPGIGQVVAEQYF
TRBV28	once	TRBJ2-7	.	TGTGCCAGCAGTTTAGGTGGCTACGAGCAGTACTTC	CASSLGGYEQYF
TRBV5-1	.	TRBJ1-1	.	TGCGCCAGCAGCTTTGGTCTGAACACTGAAGCTTTCTTT	CASSFGLNTEAFF
TRBV28	.	TRBJ1-2	.	TGTGCCAGCAGCCCCCTTTCTGGCGGCTATGGCTACACCTTC	CASSPLSGGYGYTF
TRBV2	.	TRBJ2-3	TRBD1	TGTGCCACACGGGGACAGCATAACACAGATACGCAGTATTTT	CATRGQHNTDTQYF
TRBV28	once	TRBJ2-3	.	TGTGCCAGCAGTCAGACCTTCACAGATACGCAGTATTTT	CASSQTFTDTQYF
TRBV10-3	.	TRBJ2-7	TRBD1	TGTGCCATCAGTGAGCAGGGGGACATCTACGAGCAGTACTTC	CAISEQGDIYEQYF
TRBV6-5	.	TRBJ1-1	.	TGTGCCAGCAGTTACTCGCAGAACACTGAAGCTTTCTTT	CASSYSQNTEAFF
TRBV29-1	.	TRBJ2-3	.	TGCAGCGTTGTACAGAGCACAGATACGCAGTATTTT	CSVVQSTDTQYF
TRBV19	.	TRBJ2-7	.	TGTGCCAGTAGTAAGGGGAGGACGCGCGAGCAGTACTTC	CASSKGRTREQYF
TRBV5-1	.	TRBJ2-1	.	TGCGCCAGCAGCTCGCCAGGATTAGGGGCCGGTGAGCAGTTCTTC	CASSSPGLGAGEQFF
TRBV7-2	.	TRBJ2-3	.	TGTGCCAGCAGCTTAGCCCAGCGGAGGGCGGGTACGCAGTATTTT	CASSLAQRRAGTQYF
TRBV30	.	TRBJ2-7	.	TGTGCCTGGAGTGCGCGCATGGAGCAGTACTTC	CAWSARMEQYF
TRBV27	.	TRBJ1-1	.	TGTGCCAGCTCGATCCCTGGGACCACTGAAGCTTTCTTT	CASSIPGTTEAFF
TRBV5-8	.	TRBJ1-4	.	TGTGCCAGCAGCACCGACAGGCGTGAAAAACTGTTTTTT	CASSTDRREKLFF
TRBV18	.	TRBJ1-3	TRBD1	TGTGCCAGCTCACCCTCCACAGGGGACTCTGGAAACACCATATATTTT	CASSPSTGDSGNTIYF
TRBV6-1	.	TRBJ2-5	.	TGTGCCAGCAGTGACAGGAGTCAAGAGACCCAGTACTTC	CASSDRSQETQYF
TRBV11-3	.	TRBJ1-1	.	TGTGCCAGCAGCTTTTTCGGGATTATGAACACTGAAGCTTTCTTT	CASSFFGIMNTEAFF
TRBV28	.	TRBJ1-2	.	TGTGCCAGCATTCACTCTGACTATGGCTACACCTTC	CASIHSDYGYTF
TRBV2	few	TRBJ1-1	.	TGTGCCAGCAACGTGGAGCTGAACACTGAAGCTTTCTTT	CASNVELNTEAFF
TRBV19	.	TRBJ2-7	.	TGTGCCAGTAGTATTCAGGCGGGTTCGGCCGAGCAGTACTTC	CASSIQAGSAEQYF
TRBV4-3	.	TRBJ2-7	TRBD1	TGCGCCAGCAGCCAGCCGGGACAGGGGTCGGACGAGCAGTACTTC	CASSQPGQGSDEQYF
TRBV28	.	TRBJ2-2	TRBD2	TGTGCCAGCAGCAAAACTAGCGGGAGGTTGACCGGGGAGCTGTTTTTT	CASSKTSGRLTGELFF
TRBV27	.	TRBJ2-1	TRBD2	TGTGCCAGCAGTTCCGGGACTAGCAGGATCTACAATGAGCAGTTCTTC	CASSSGTSRIYNEQFF
TRBV19	.	TRBJ2-3	TRBD1	TGTGCCAGTTCCTACGCGACAGGGAGCACAGATACGCAGTATTTT	CASSYATGSTDTQYF
TRBV6-5	few	TRBJ2-4	TRBD1	TGTGCCAGCAGCCTCCACACAGGGGGTCTAAACATTCAGTACTTC	CASSLHTGGLNIQYF